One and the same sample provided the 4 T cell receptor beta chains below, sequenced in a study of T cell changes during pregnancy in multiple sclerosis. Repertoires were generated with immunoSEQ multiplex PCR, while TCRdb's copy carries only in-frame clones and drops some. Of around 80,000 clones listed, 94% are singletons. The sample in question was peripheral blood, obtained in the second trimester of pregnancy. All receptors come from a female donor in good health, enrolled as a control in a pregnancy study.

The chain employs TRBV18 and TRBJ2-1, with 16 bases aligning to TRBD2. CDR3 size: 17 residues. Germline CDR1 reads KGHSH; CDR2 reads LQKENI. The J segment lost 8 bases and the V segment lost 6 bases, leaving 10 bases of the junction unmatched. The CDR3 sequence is CASSPGLAGGPGDEQFF. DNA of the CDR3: TGTGCCAGCTCGCCGGGACTAGCGGGAGGGCCAGGTGATGAGCAGTTCTTC.

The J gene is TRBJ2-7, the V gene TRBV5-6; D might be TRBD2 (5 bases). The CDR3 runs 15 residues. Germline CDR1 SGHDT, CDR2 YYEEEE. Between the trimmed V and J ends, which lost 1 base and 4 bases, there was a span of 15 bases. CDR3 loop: CASSLSGNALYEQYF. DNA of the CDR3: TGTGCCAGCAGCTTGTCGGGGAACGCCTTGTACGAGCAGTACTTC. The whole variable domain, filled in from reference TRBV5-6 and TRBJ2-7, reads DAGVTQSPTHLIKTRGQQVTLRCSPKSGHDTVSWYQQALGQGPQFIFQYYEEEERQRGNFPDRFSGHQFPNYSSELNVNALLLGDSALYLCASSLSGNALYEQYFGPGTRLTVT.

The CDR3 loop is CASSLGDRNNNEQFF. In DNA, the CDR3 is TGTGCCAGCAGTTTGGGGGACAGGAATAACAATGAGCAGTTCTTC. The chain links TRBV27 to TRBJ2-1; TRBD1 matches 8 bases. The trim removed 3 bases at V and 5 bases at J, leaving 6 bases unmatched. CDR3 length equals 15 residues. Germline V CDR1 and CDR2: MNHEY, SMNVEV (reference sequence).

The CDR3 nucleotides read TGTGCCAGCAGTGACCCCCGGACTAGCGGGAGAGGGTACACCGGGGAGCTGTTTTTT. It specifies CASSDPRTSGRGYTGELFF. The V and J genes are TRBV2 and TRBJ2-2, with 13 bases matching TRBD2. There are 19 residues in the CDR3. Germline assignment: CDR1 SNHLY and CDR2 FYNNEI. J lost 3 bases, V lost 3 bases, and 10 bases had no gene match.